A single sample gave rise to the 26 T cell receptor beta chains below, sequenced in a study of T-cell memory formation after mild COVID-19. TCRdb re-analysed the 5' RACE reads in MiXCR, keeping a single row per CDR3 protein. The sample records about 470,000 distinct CDR3 sequences, nearly 25% being singletons. The sample comprised PBMCs or a T cell subset sorted from them (not recorded which). The source of these receptors is an adult woman who had mild COVID-19 (a few samples of this study predate the infection). Cell type and time point are not known.

V is TRBV6-1 and J is TRBJ1-5; D not resolved. Germline loops: CDR1 MNHNS, CDR2 SASEGT. V was trimmed by 0 bases and J by 3 bases, leaving 9 bases between them. The CDR3 is 15 residues long. As DNA, the CDR3 is TGTGCCAGCAGTGAAGCGGGAACAGTCAATCAGCCCCAGCATTTT. This translates into CASSEAGTVNQPQHF.

This clonotype was picked up a small number of times. The rearrangement uses TRBV11-3 and TRBJ2-7, with 9 bases aligning to TRBD2. CDR1 SGHNT and CDR2 YENEEA come from the germline V gene. Unmatched junction bases numbered 4, after V lost 1 base and J lost 3 bases. The CDR3 is made up of 15 amino acids. CDR3 DNA sequence: TGTGCCAGCAGCTTAGCGTCTAGCGGGAACTACGAGCAGTACTTC. Translation: CASSLASSGNYEQYF.

This chain connects TRBV6-5 to TRBJ2-1, with 7 bases that match TRBD2. CDR3 length equals 15 residues. Germline CDR1 and CDR2: MNHEY and SVGAGI. The V gene end was trimmed by 5 bases and the J gene end by 2 bases; junction bases not matched to a gene: 6. This CDR3 is CASSLAEPTYNEQFF. The CDR3 nucleotides read TGTGCCAGCAGTCTAGCGGAGCCTACCTACAATGAGCAGTTCTTC.

This clonotype appeared a few times. V usage is TRBV18 and J usage is TRBJ2-7; the D is unclear. The CDR3 has 13 amino acids. Trimming left V 6 bases short and J 1 base short, with 10 bases between. Per germline, CDR1 KGHSH and CDR2 LQKENI. CDR3 loop: CASSRAESYEQYF. The CDR3 DNA is TGTGCCAGCTCTAGGGCGGAATCCTACGAGCAGTACTTC.

There are a few counts of this clonotype. The genes are TRBV20-1 and TRBJ2-5; no reliable D call. Germline-derived CDR1 and CDR2 are DFQATT and SNEGSKA (reference sequence). Trimming shortened V by 6 bases and J by 6 bases, and 11 bases separated the two germline ends. This CDR3 has 11 amino acids. The CDR3 loop is CSAEEQKTQYF. DNA of the CDR3: TGCAGTGCCGAGGAGCAGAAGACCCAGTACTTC.

The chain joins TRBV15 to TRBJ2-5; D may match TRBD1 or TRBD2 (6 bases each). V was pared by 3 bases and J by 2 bases, with 19 bases between. The CDR3 totals 17 residues. Germline CDR1 and CDR2: LNHNV and YYDKDF (reference sequence). The CDR3 DNA is TGTGCCACCAGCAGCGTCGGGACTGGGGGCTGGCAAGAGACCCAGTACTTC. Encoded protein: CATSSVGTGGWQETQYF.

The chain links TRBV11-1 to TRBJ2-7; the match to TRBD1 covers 8 bases. Germline-derived CDR1 and CDR2 are SGHAT and FQDESV (reference sequence). The CDR3 loop spans 14 amino acids. Germline trimming cut 5 bases from V and 2 bases from J; bases unmatched to any gene: 5. This CDR3 is CASSGRTGTYEQYF. The CDR3 nucleotides read TGTGCCAGCAGCGGCCGGACAGGGACCTACGAGCAGTACTTC.

J is TRBJ1-2 and V is TRBV10-3; D gene ambiguous. In germline, CDR1 is ENHRY, CDR2 SYGVKD. The ends were cut back, 4 bases at V and 6 bases at J, with 21 bases in the middle. This CDR3 is built from 16 residues. The CDR3 protein is CAISVMGPSFPHGYTF. The CDR3 region has the DNA TGTGCCATCAGTGTTATGGGCCCCTCTTTTCCCCATGGCTACACCTTC.

V usage is TRBV25-1 and J usage is TRBJ2-2, with D possibly TRBD2 on 6 matching bases. The ends were cut back, 2 bases at V and 0 bases at J, with 10 bases in the middle. The CDR3 contains 16 residues. Germline V lookup: CDR1 MGHDK, CDR2 SYGVNS. In nucleotides, the CDR3 is TGTGCCAGCAGTGAAGAACTAGCTCCGAACACCGGGGAGCTGTTTTTT. This encodes CASSEELAPNTGELFF.

The sample holds a few counts of this clonotype. The chain recombines TRBV12-3 or TRBV12-4 with TRBJ2-3; 12 nucleotides line up with TRBD2. This CDR3 has 18 amino acids. V was pared by 3 bases and J by 4 bases, with 11 bases of the junction left unmatched. The CDR3 reads CASSLELAGGGRADTQYF. The CDR3 DNA sequence: TGTGCCAGCAGTTTGGAACTAGCGGGAGGCGGTAGGGCAGATACGCAGTATTTT.

The rearrangement links TRBV12-3 or TRBV12-4 to TRBJ1-1, with D tentatively TRBD1 (6 bases). This CDR3 comprises 15 residues. Trimming stripped 5 bases from V and 1 base from J, with 14 bases between. CDR3 DNA sequence: TGTGCCAGCAGTCCTCAAGGACAGACGAACACTGAAGCTTTCTTT. This gives the protein CASSPQGQTNTEAFF.

This clonotype occurred a few times. CDR3 amino acids: CSVLTGPYEQYF. For the CDR3, the DNA is TGCAGCGTTTTGACAGGGCCGTACGAGCAGTACTTC. The V and J genes are TRBV29-1 and TRBJ2-7, with 7 bases that match TRBD1. The CDR3 covers 12 residues. Germline V lookup: CDR1 SQVTM, CDR2 ANQGSEA. The V and J ends lost 5 bases and 4 bases, in that order; junction bases with no gene match: 5.

In this sample, this clonotype turned up once. This CDR3 is CASSPKLPTRNLQETQYF. CDR3 DNA: TGTGCCAGCAGTCCTAAATTACCTACTCGAAATCTCCAAGAGACCCAGTACTTC. The J gene is TRBJ2-5, the V gene TRBV6-6; D is unresolved. The CDR3 loop spans 18 amino acids. Germline values: CDR1 MNHNY, CDR2 SVGAGI (reference sequence). Trimming removed 5 bases from V and 1 base from J, with 23 bases in between.

The chain employs TRBV7-2 and TRBJ2-2, with a tentative D call TRBD1 (6 bases). CDR3 size: 15 residues. V was trimmed by 4 bases and J by 4 bases, leaving 13 bases between them. Germline CDR1 and CDR2: SGHTA and FQGNSA. CDR3 region: CASSSKTGSTGELFF. The CDR3 bases are TGTGCCAGCAGCTCTAAGACAGGAAGCACCGGGGAGCTGTTTTTT.

The V gene is TRBV29-1, the J gene TRBJ2-2; 13 bases agree with TRBD2. This CDR3 spans 18 amino acids. V trimming: 6 bases; J trimming: 5 bases; junction bases outside the gene matches: 15. Germline V gene lookup returns CDR1 SQVTM and CDR2 ANQGSEA. The CDR3, as DNA: TGCAGCGTCCTCGGAGGGACTAGCGGGACCCAGGGGACCGGGGAGCTGTTTTTT. Protein: CSVLGGTSGTQGTGELFF.

This clonotype was seen at least ten times. The chain is built from TRBV10-3 and TRBJ2-7; a possible D gene is TRBD2 (6 bases). V was clipped by 2 bases and J by 3 bases, with 8 bases between them. CDR1 and CDR2 (germline): ENHRY, SYGVKD. The CDR3 is made up of 13 amino acids. The CDR3 reads CAISELGGYEQYF. The CDR3 DNA follows: TGTGCCATCAGTGAGCTGGGGGGCTACGAGCAGTACTTC.

The chain links TRBV27 to TRBJ2-3; the D call may be TRBD1 or TRBD2 (5 bases each). Germline V lookup: CDR1 MNHEY, CDR2 SMNVEV (reference sequence). The length of the CDR3 is 15 residues. Trimming took 6 bases from V and 1 from J, leaving 14 bases between them. CDR3 residues: CASSLGAIGTDTQYF. As DNA, the CDR3 is TGTGCCAGCAGCCTCGGGGCTATTGGCACAGATACGCAGTATTTT.

The chain has TRBV6-6 and TRBJ2-7, with D possibly called TRBD1 or TRBD2 (5 bases each). This CDR3 is 14 amino acids long. V was trimmed by 7 bases and J by 2 bases, leaving 15 bases between them. Per the germline V gene, CDR1 is MNHNY and CDR2 is SVGAGI (reference sequence). CDR3 DNA: TGTGCCAGCACGACAGCCGGACTGGCCTACGAGCAGTACTTC. It yields the protein CASTTAGLAYEQYF.

The chain joins TRBV18 to TRBJ2-3; 8 nucleotides agree with TRBD1. The CDR3 covers 15 residues. CDR1 is KGHSH, CDR2 LQKENI, per germline. The J segment lost 3 bases and the V segment lost 3 bases, leaving 5 bases of the junction unmatched. CDR3 bases: TGTGCCAGCTCACCGAACAGGGGGAGGACAGATACGCAGTATTTT. Protein product: CASSPNRGRTDTQYF.

This clonotype has just a few counts. The gene calls are TRBV7-6 and TRBJ2-2; D gene ambiguous. There are 13 residues in the CDR3. Looked up from germline, CDR1 is SGHVS and CDR2 is FNYEAQ. V lost 5 bases to trimming and J lost 4 bases, with 8 bases between them. The CDR3 region has the DNA TGTGCCAGCAGCCAGCATCCCACCGGGGAGCTGTTTTTT. Translating gives CASSQHPTGELFF.

The V gene is TRBV5-1, the J gene TRBJ2-7; 7 bases align to TRBD1. Germline assignment: CDR1 SGHRS and CDR2 YFSETQ. Trimming took 3 bases from V and 6 from J; bases not matched to a gene: 9. The CDR3 contains 14 residues. The CDR3 spells CASSWGQSRAEQYF. The CDR3 DNA follows: TGCGCCAGCAGCTGGGGACAGTCTCGGGCCGAGCAGTACTTC.

The chain carries TRBV7-2 and TRBJ2-7, with 8 bases identical to TRBD1. V was pared by 6 bases and J by 0 bases, with 10 bases of the junction left unmatched. The germline CDR1 and CDR2 sequences are SGHTA and FQGNSA. This CDR3 has 16 amino acids. The chain's CDR3 is CASSAGDRLSSYEQYF. In DNA, the CDR3 is TGTGCCAGCAGTGCCGGGGACAGGCTGAGCTCCTACGAGCAGTACTTC.

This clonotype has more than one count but fewer than ten. The chain recombines TRBV5-1 with TRBJ2-7; D not resolved. The CDR3 is made up of 15 amino acids. Between the trimmed V and J ends, which lost 0 bases and 2 bases, there was a span of 12 bases. Germline lookup yields CDR1 SGHRS and CDR2 YFSETQ. The DNA for the CDR3 is TGCGCCAGCAGCTTGGAGATAGCTGTAACCTACGAGCAGTACTTC. It codes for CASSLEIAVTYEQYF.

This clonotype was counted a few times. The V and J genes are TRBV12-5 and TRBJ2-1, with 7 bases lining up with TRBD2. Trimming took 2 bases from V and 1 from J; bases not matched to a gene: 14. CDR3 size: 19 residues. Per the germline V gene, CDR1 is LGHNT and CDR2 is FRNRAP. CDR3 sequence (DNA): TGTGCTAGTGGTTTGAAATTGTGGGGGGGGTTTGGTTCCTACAATGAGCAGTTCTTC. Translated, it gives CASGLKLWGGFGSYNEQFF.

This chain joins TRBV12-3 or TRBV12-4 and TRBJ2-7; D is perhaps TRBD2 (5 bases). V lost 4 bases to trimming and J lost 1 base, with 8 bases between them. The CDR3 has 13 amino acids. This CDR3 reads CASSSAASYEQYF. CDR3 nucleotide sequence: TGTGCCAGCAGTTCAGCGGCTTCCTACGAGCAGTACTTC.

The table lists this clonotype with a few counts. The chain carries TRBV7-6 and TRBJ1-4; D unresolved. This CDR3 spans 14 amino acids. Germline V lookup: CDR1 SGHVS, CDR2 FNYEAQ. The V end was cut by 11 bases, the J end by 3 bases, with 16 bases between. The CDR3 nucleotides are TGTGCCTGTCGGAAGGACCCCTCTAATGAAAAACTGTTTTTT. It is translated as CACRKDPSNEKLFF.